Listed below are T cell receptor beta chains from one sample, sequenced in a study of PD-1 blockade in classical Hodgkin lymphoma. Repertoires were generated with immunoSEQ multiplex PCR, while TCRdb's copy carries only in-frame clones and drops some. Among some 34,000 clones, 80% to 90% were seen once, and the ten largest hold about 0.22%. Material: CD4+ T cells from blood. These TCRs come from a human donor with classical Hodgkin lymphoma. The CDR3 runs from the conserved cysteine through the conserved F or W. A D gene is named only where the DNA matches it firmly. Size values are once, few and many counts, or a class for expanded clones, and some rows have none.

CDR3 DNA	CDR3 protein	clone size	D gene	V gene	J gene
TGTGCCAGCAGCTTAGTAGGCGGCGGTCCCACAGATACGCAGTATTTT	CASSLVGGGPTDTQYF	NA	NA	TRBV7-2	TRBJ2-3
TGTGCCAGCAGTCAAGGTAGTCCCGGCTACACCTTC	CASSQGSPGYTF	few	NA	TRBV6-5	TRBJ1-2
TGTGCCAGCAGTGTAAACACGGCCACTGAAGCTTTCTTT	CASSVNTATEAFF	NA	NA	TRBV7-3	TRBJ1-1
TGCGCCAGCAGCTTGGGACTAGCGGAAAAAGAGACCCAGTACTTC	CASSLGLAEKETQYF	NA	TRBD2	TRBV5-1	TRBJ2-5
TGCAGCGTGCGGGGCGCCAATGAAAAACTGTTTTTT	CSVRGANEKLFF	few	NA	TRBV29-1	TRBJ1-4
TGTGCCAGCGGGAGAGAGGTGGCTTTCTTT	CASGREVAFF	NA	NA	TRBV2	TRBJ1-1
TGTGCCAGCAGTCGAGACTTACGGGGGGAAAAACTGTTTTTT	CASSRDLRGEKLFF	NA	NA	TRBV27	TRBJ1-4
TGTGCCAGCAGCTTAGTAGATGGGGTGTCAGATACGCAGTATTTT	CASSLVDGVSDTQYF	NA	NA	TRBV7-9	TRBJ2-3
TGTGCCAGCAAAACCTACAGGGAAAACGAAAAACTGTTTTTT	CASKTYRENEKLFF	NA	NA	TRBV27	TRBJ1-4
TGTGCCTGGAGTGCGGGTTCCGGGGAGCTGTTTTTT	CAWSAGSGELFF	NA	NA	TRBV30	TRBJ2-2
TGTGCCAGCTCACCACAGGCAACTAATGAAAAACTGTTTTTT	CASSPQATNEKLFF	NA	NA	TRBV18	TRBJ1-4
TGTGCCAGCTCCCTTACAAATGCCAGGGGTAGCAATCAGCCCCAGCATTTT	CASSLTNARGSNQPQHF	NA	NA	TRBV18	TRBJ1-5
TGTGCCTGGAGTGTACTAGGGGAGACCCAGTACTTC	CAWSVLGETQYF	NA	NA	TRBV30	TRBJ2-5
TGCGCCAGCAGCCAAGATAGTAGAAACAGGGTCTTTGGCTACACCTTC	CASSQDSRNRVFGYTF	NA	NA	TRBV4-3	TRBJ1-2
TGTGCCAGCACCGAAGGGGGAGGCTCCTACAATGAGCAGTTCTTC	CASTEGGGSYNEQFF	NA	NA	TRBV2	TRBJ2-1
TGTGCCAGCAGCGTAGACAGGGCGGACGGCTACACCTTC	CASSVDRADGYTF	NA	NA	TRBV9	TRBJ1-2
TGTGCCAGCAGCTCAGAACTGGGCACTGAAGCTTTCTTT	CASSSELGTEAFF	NA	NA	TRBV11-3	TRBJ1-1
TGTGCCAGCAGCTTAGGGGGGCAGAGTAGCAATGAGCAGTTCTTC	CASSLGGQSSNEQFF	NA	NA	TRBV11-3	TRBJ2-1
TGTGCCAGCAGCTTGAGGTCCCTCGGGGCCTCGAACACTGAAGCTTTCTTT	CASSLRSLGASNTEAFF	NA	NA	TRBV5-4	TRBJ1-1
TGTGCCAGTAGTATTCCAGAGTCCACTGAAGCTTTCTTT	CASSIPESTEAFF	NA	NA	TRBV19	TRBJ1-1
TGTGCCAGCTCACCAGAGACCCAGGAGCAGTTCTTC	CASSPETQEQFF	NA	NA	TRBV18	TRBJ2-1
TGTGCCACCAGCAGAGCCCCGGGGGGCAAAAACATTCAGTACTTC	CATSRAPGGKNIQYF	NA	TRBD2	TRBV15	TRBJ2-4
TGCGCCAGCAGCGCCGGACAGACCTATGGCTACACCTTC	CASSAGQTYGYTF	NA	NA	TRBV5-1	TRBJ1-2
TGTGCCAGCAGTCAGGGTGAAAGGAGAGCTTTCTTT	CASSQGERRAFF	NA	NA	TRBV6-5	TRBJ1-1
TGCGCCAGCAGCTTGGAGCCGGAGGGGGGCTACACCTTC	CASSLEPEGGYTF	NA	NA	TRBV5-1	TRBJ1-2
TGTGCCAGCAGCTTTCAGGTCTACGAGCAGTACTTC	CASSFQVYEQYF	few	NA	TRBV7-9	TRBJ2-7
TGTGCCATCAGTGACCCGGAAGGGGGGATTAGCAATCAGCCCCAGCATTTT	CAISDPEGGISNQPQHF	NA	NA	TRBV10-3	TRBJ1-5
TGCGCCAGCAGACCGACAGCTAGCGGGGGTTCCTACAATGAGCAGTTCTTC	CASRPTASGGSYNEQFF	once	TRBD2	TRBV5-1	TRBJ2-1
TGTGCCAGCAGAGAGGGGTTAGCAACTAATGAAAAACTGTTTTTT	CASREGLATNEKLFF	NA	NA	TRBV5-4	TRBJ1-4
TGTGCCAGCAGCTTAGGGCAGGGGTCGGGCGGGGAGCTGTTTTTT	CASSLGQGSGGELFF	NA	NA	TRBV7-2	TRBJ2-2
TGTGCCACTCAACTGCGGGGGGGCACTGAAGCTTTCTTT	CATQLRGGTEAFF	NA	NA	TRBV19	TRBJ1-1
TGTGCCAGCAGCGTTTCGGGGGAATGGGCGATATCTGGAAACACCATATATTTT	CASSVSGEWAISGNTIYF	NA	NA	TRBV7-9	TRBJ1-3
TGTGCCAGCAGTTACTCAGCGGGAGGGCCCGTCAATGAGCAGTTCTTC	CASSYSAGGPVNEQFF	once	TRBD2	TRBV6-6	TRBJ2-1
TGTGCCAGCAGCCTTCGGACTAGCGGGAGGGAGAAGGAGACCCAGTACTTC	CASSLRTSGREKETQYF	NA	TRBD2	TRBV11-3	TRBJ2-5
TGCAGTGCCCCGGGGGACACTGAAGCTTTCTTT	CSAPGDTEAFF	NA	NA	TRBV20-1	TRBJ1-1
TGTGCCAGCAGCACCCCCCCCACCTACGAGCAGTACTTC	CASSTPPTYEQYF	NA	NA	TRBV7-2	TRBJ2-7
TGTGCCAGGGACGATGGCTCCTACAATGAGCAGTTCTTC	CARDDGSYNEQFF	NA	NA	TRBV19	TRBJ2-1
TGCGCCAGCAGCCAATCTCTGGACAGGGGGTTTGGCCTCTATGGCTACACCTTC	CASSQSLDRGFGLYGYTF	once	TRBD1	TRBV4-1	TRBJ1-2
TGTGCCAGCAGCCAAGAAAAGCCGGGGACGTTCTTCGATTATGGCTACACCTTC	CASSQEKPGTFFDYGYTF	NA	NA	TRBV4-2	TRBJ1-2
TGTGCCAACAGCTACCGTTATGAAGGGGCGGGGAGGACCGGGGAGCTGTTTTTT	CANSYRYEGAGRTGELFF	NA	NA	TRBV7-2	TRBJ2-2
TGCGCCAGCAGCCGTGGGTTGGCTAATGAAAAACTGTTTTTT	CASSRGLANEKLFF	NA	NA	TRBV4-3	TRBJ1-4
TGTGCCAGCAGCTTTCGAACAGGGGGCTCGAATAATTCACCCCTCCACTTT	CASSFRTGGSNNSPLHF	NA	TRBD1	TRBV5-6	TRBJ1-6
TGTGCCAGCAGTGGCCCCGGGACAGTCTCTGGAAACACCATATATTTT	CASSGPGTVSGNTIYF	NA	TRBD1	TRBV25-1	TRBJ1-3